This passage covers 6 T cell receptor beta chains from one sample sequenced in a study of T cell responses to AZD1222 COVID-19 vaccine. The table came from immunoSEQ multiplex PCR; TCRdb's copy has only in-frame clones and leaves some out. The top ten clones hold roughly 4.2% of a sample with approximately 110,000 clones, more than 80% of them seen once. This specimen was peripheral blood, taken on day 0 of AZD1222 vaccination. These TCRs come from an adult in good health.

The chain has TRBV7-2 and TRBJ2-1, with 8 bases fitting TRBD2. V shed 0 bases, J shed 4 bases, and the junction held 8 bases outside the gene matches. The CDR3 contains 17 residues. Germline values: CDR1 SGHTA, CDR2 FQGNSA. Here the CDR3 reads CASSLASVAGPYNEQFF. As DNA, the CDR3 is TGTGCCAGCAGCTTAGCGTCCGTAGCGGGACCATACAATGAGCAGTTCTTC.

The chain uses TRBV18 and TRBJ2-7, with D tentatively TRBD1 or TRBD2 (5 bases each). The CDR3 has 14 amino acids. Germline CDR1 and CDR2: KGHSH and LQKENI. With 6 bases removed from V and 5 bases from J, the gap between germline ends came to 17 bases. The CDR3 nucleotides are TGTGCCAGCTCCCTCGGGACGAAGGATGACGAGCAGTACTTC. This translates into CASSLGTKDDEQYF.

The chain carries TRBV2 and TRBJ1-5, with TRBD1 identical over 7 bases. This CDR3 contains 15 residues. V was clipped by 2 bases and J by 6 bases; unmatched bases: 7. From germline, CDR1 is SNHLY and CDR2 FYNNEI. This chain's CDR3 is CASSERGGFTQPQHF. DNA for the CDR3: TGTGCCAGCAGTGAAAGAGGGGGCTTCACTCAGCCCCAGCATTTT.

This clone appeared a single time. The chain carries TRBV7-2 and TRBJ2-7; a weak D match, TRBD2 (6 bases). CDR1 and CDR2 from the germline V gene are SGHTA and FQGNSA. The CDR3 has 12 residues. Trimming shortened V by 1 base and J by 11 bases, and 12 bases separated the two germline ends. Written as DNA, the CDR3 is TGTGCCAGCAGCTTAGATATGACGGGGGAGTACTTC. Encoded protein: CASSLDMTGEYF. The entire variable domain, with the rest obtained from reference TRBV7-2 and TRBJ2-7, is as follows: GAGVSQSPSNKVTEKGKDVELRCDPISGHTALYWYRQSLGQGLEFLIYFQGNSAPDKSGLPSDRFSAERTGGSVSTLTIQRTQQEDSAVYLCASSLDMTGEYFGPGTRLTVT.

The chain is built from TRBV5-1 and TRBJ1-1; tentatively, D is TRBD1 (6 bases). Germline V gene lookup returns CDR1 SGHRS and CDR2 YFSETQ. Trimming took off 4 bases at V and 5 bases at J, with 18 bases between the two ends. The CDR3 is 15 residues long. CDR3 loop: CASSPRRAQGTEAFF. The CDR3 nucleotides are TGCGCCAGCAGCCCACGCCGGGCGCAGGGGACTGAAGCTTTCTTT.

The CDR3 here is CASSLDSEKLFF. The CDR3, as DNA: TGTGCCAGCAGCTTGGACTCTGAAAAACTGTTTTTT. The V call is TRBV11-1, the J call TRBJ1-4; D ambiguous. The CDR3 runs to 12 residues. V lost 3 bases and J 7 bases, leaving 6 bases between the germline ends. The germline V gene has CDR1 SGHAT and CDR2 FQDESV (reference sequence).